The 7 T cell receptor beta chains below were found in one sample sequenced in a study of blood T cell repertoires in COVID-19. TCRdb's copy holds only in-frame clones and misses some; the assay was immunoSEQ multiplex PCR. Of a few hundred thousand clones listed, approximately 85% are singletons. Sequenced: peripheral blood. These receptors came from a human donor with COVID-19, enrolled during active disease. The donor label of this sample is uncertain.

V gene TRBV7-9 combines with J gene TRBJ1-6; D is unresolved. CDR1 is SEHNR, CDR2 FQNEAQ, per germline (reference sequence). Between the trimmed V and J ends, which lost 3 bases and 0 bases, there was a span of 15 bases. The CDR3 totals 18 residues. CDR3 coding DNA: TGTGCCAGCAGCTTCTTACCGACTCCCAGCTCCTATAATTCACCCCTCCACTTT. Its translation is CASSFLPTPSSYNSPLHF.

V and J are TRBV19 and TRBJ1-2, with D perhaps matching TRBD1 (6 bases). Germline V gene data show CDR1 as LNHDA and CDR2 as SQIVND (reference sequence). With 4 bases removed from V and 6 bases from J, the gap between germline ends came to 18 bases. CDR3 length equals 15 residues. The CDR3 DNA is TGTGCCAGTAGTACAGGAACCGGGACAAGCAATGGCTACACCTTC. It yields the protein CASSTGTGTSNGYTF.

The V and J genes are TRBV9 and TRBJ2-3; perhaps TRBD2 as D (5 bases). V lost 5 bases and J lost 0, with 10 bases in between. Germline loops: CDR1 SGDLS, CDR2 YYNGEE. The CDR3 spans 14 residues. The CDR3 loop is CASSPDSSTDTQYF. CDR3 sequence (DNA): TGTGCCAGCAGTCCGGACTCTAGCACAGATACGCAGTATTTT.

This chain uses TRBV11-2 with TRBJ1-2, with D maybe TRBD1 (6 bases). This CDR3 region has 18 residues. Germline V lookup: CDR1 SGHAT, CDR2 FQNNGV. The germline V and J ends were trimmed by 2 bases and 4 bases, with 23 bases remaining between them. CDR3: CASSLLSRERQVGYGYTF. DNA of the CDR3: TGTGCCAGCAGCTTATTAAGCAGGGAACGACAGGTGGGCTATGGCTACACCTTC.

The chain combines TRBV7-9 with TRBJ1-1; D ambiguous. Germline CDR1 SEHNR, CDR2 FQNEAQ (reference sequence). This CDR3 has 15 amino acids. V lost 5 bases and J 1 base, leaving 14 bases between the germline ends. CDR3 protein: CASSPKRTENTEAFF. For the CDR3, the DNA is TGTGCCAGCAGCCCGAAGAGAACAGAGAACACTGAAGCTTTCTTT.

The rearrangement joins TRBV2 to TRBJ2-1, with D possibly matching TRBD2 (6 bases). There are 14 residues in the CDR3. With 6 bases removed from V and 4 bases from J, the gap between germline ends came to 13 bases. Germline loops: CDR1 SNHLY, CDR2 FYNNEI. CDR3 sequence reads: CASSSGAGYNEQFF. As DNA, the CDR3 is TGTGCCAGCAGCTCGGGAGCGGGTTACAATGAGCAGTTCTTC.

The chain couples TRBV7-3 to TRBJ2-3; D is possibly TRBD1 (5 bases). CDR1 and CDR2 from the germline V gene are SGHTA and FQGTGA. V gave up 2 bases and J gave up 6 bases, with 9 bases separating them. This CDR3 is 13 amino acids long. In DNA, the CDR3 is TGTGCCAGCAGCTTACAGGGCGGTGATACGCAGTATTTT. Encoded protein: CASSLQGGDTQYF.